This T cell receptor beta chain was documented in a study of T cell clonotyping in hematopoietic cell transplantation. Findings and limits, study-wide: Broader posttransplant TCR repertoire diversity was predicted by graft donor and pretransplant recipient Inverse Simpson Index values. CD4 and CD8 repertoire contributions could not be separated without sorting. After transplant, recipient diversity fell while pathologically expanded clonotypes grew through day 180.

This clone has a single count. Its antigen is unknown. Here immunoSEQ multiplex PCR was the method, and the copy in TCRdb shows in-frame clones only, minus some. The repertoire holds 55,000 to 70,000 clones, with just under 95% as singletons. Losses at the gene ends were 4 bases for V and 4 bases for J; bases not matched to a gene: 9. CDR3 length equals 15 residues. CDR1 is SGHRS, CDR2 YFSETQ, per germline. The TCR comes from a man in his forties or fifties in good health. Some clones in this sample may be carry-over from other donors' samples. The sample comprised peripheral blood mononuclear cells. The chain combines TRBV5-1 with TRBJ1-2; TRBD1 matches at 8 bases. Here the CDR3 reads CASSPGGTGVYGYTF. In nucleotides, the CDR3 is TGCGCCAGCAGCCCTGGCGGGACAGGAGTCTATGGCTACACCTTC. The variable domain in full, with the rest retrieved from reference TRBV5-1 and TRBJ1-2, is KAGVTQTPRYLIKTRGQQVTLSCSPISGHRSVSWYQQTPGQGLQFLFEYFSETQRNKGNFPGRFSGRQFSNSRSEMNVSTLELGDSALYLCASSPGGTGVYGYTFGSGTRLTVV.